A single sample is the source of the 32 T cell receptor beta chains below, sequenced in a study of T cell clusters in autoimmune cytopenias. TRB was amplified by touch-down multiplex PCR, primer pools A and B combined. TCRdb reanalyzed the multiplex PCR reads, giving one entry per CDR3 protein sequence and no DNA. This table holds fewer than 3,000 distinct CDR3 sequences. Each sample's input was 250 ng genomic DNA, some 34,000 genome equivalents. The sequenced sample consisted of peripheral blood. Source of these receptors: a human donor with an autoimmune cytopenia or autoimmune hepatitis (not recorded which).

According to its frequency, this clonotype is medium-sized. The chain recombines TRBV6-5 with TRBJ1-1; the D call of TRBD1 rests on TCRdb alone, since no DNA is present to check it. The CDR3 covers 14 residues. The V gene's germline CDR1 is MNHEY and CDR2 SVGAGI. The CDR3 reads CASRLTDLNTEAFF.

Its frequency marks this clonotype as medium-sized (0.01 to 0.1%). The CDR3 protein is CSVRLRDEAFF. The rearrangement uses TRBV29-1 and TRBJ1-1. CDR3 size: 11 residues. The germline CDR1 and CDR2 sequences are SQVTM and ANQGSEA. Supplemented by reference TRBV29-1 and TRBJ1-1, the full variable domain reads SAVISQKPSRDICQRGTSLTIQCQVDSQVTMMFWYRQQPGQSLTLIATANQGSEATYESGFVIDKFPISRPNLTFSTLTVSNMSPEDSSIYLCSVRLRDEAFFGQGTRLTVV.

This clonotype registers medium-sized by frequency. The V call is TRBV12-3 or TRBV12-4, the J call TRBJ2-5. The CDR3 is made up of 14 amino acids. This CDR3 reads CASSLLNLGETQYF.

This clonotype registers medium-sized (0.01 to 0.1%) by frequency. CDR3 sequence: CAWSAGGANYGYTF. The chain couples TRBV30 to TRBJ1-2. This CDR3 has 14 residues. Per the germline V gene, CDR1 is GTSNPN and CDR2 is SVGIG (reference sequence). The full variable domain, with the rest looked up from reference TRBV30 and TRBJ1-2, is SQTIHQWPATLVQPVGSPLSLECTVEGTSNPNLYWYRQAAGRGLQLLFYSVGIGQISSEVPQNLSASRPQDRQFILSSKKLLLSDSGFYLCAWSAGGANYGYTFGSGTRLTVV.

Frequency places this clonotype as medium-sized. The chain couples TRBV27 to TRBJ2-7; TCRdb's assignment of TRBD1 cannot be checked, as there is no DNA. Per the germline V gene, CDR1 is MNHEY and CDR2 is SMNVEV (reference sequence). The CDR3 extends over 14 amino acids. This CDR3 reads CASSWDRDSYEQYF.

This clonotype is called medium-sized (0.01 to 0.1%) based on its frequency. The chain combines TRBV19 with TRBJ1-5; as DNA is missing, the TRBD1 call by TCRdb cannot be tested. CDR1 and CDR2 from the germline V gene are LNHDA and SQIVND (reference sequence). This CDR3 comprises 15 residues. The CDR3 here is CASSMDRGNGQPQHF.

This clonotype is classed as medium-sized (0.01 to 0.1%) by frequency. V gene TRBV7-6 combines with J gene TRBJ2-5. Germline values: CDR1 SGHVS, CDR2 FNYEAQ. The CDR3 is 13 amino acids. CDR3 protein: CASSFSGRETQYF.

This clonotype is medium-sized (0.01 to 0.1%) by frequency. CDR3 sequence: CSVSNRYLQETQYF. The chain is built from TRBV29-1 and TRBJ2-5; the D call of TRBD1 rests on TCRdb alone, since no DNA is present to check it. The CDR3 spans 14 residues. In germline, CDR1 is SQVTM, CDR2 ANQGSEA.

Its frequency marks this clonotype as large. The rearrangement links TRBV29-1 to TRBJ2-1; TCRdb selects TRBD2, and the lack of DNA leaves this call unchecked. CDR1 is SQVTM, CDR2 ANQGSEA, per germline. This CDR3 is 12 amino acids long. The CDR3 spells CSVGGGSFEQFF.

This clonotype shows up as medium-sized (0.01 to 0.1%) by frequency. V is TRBV19 and J is TRBJ2-5. The germline gives CDR1 LNHDA, CDR2 SQIVND (reference sequence). This CDR3 is 13 amino acids long. The CDR3 region is CASSPVSQETQYF.

This clonotype counts as medium-sized by frequency. The chain combines TRBV6-6 with TRBJ2-5; checking the TCRdb D call of TRBD1 is not possible without DNA. Germline V lookup: CDR1 MNHNY, CDR2 SVGAGI (reference sequence). This CDR3 has 16 amino acids. CDR3 loop: CASSYSIQGSQETQYF.

This clonotype is identified as medium-sized from frequency. This chain uses TRBV24-1 with TRBJ2-7. This CDR3 contains 13 residues. Looked up from germline, CDR1 is KGHDR and CDR2 is SFDVKD. CDR3 in amino acids: CATSDYAGDEQYF.

This clonotype shows up as medium-sized (0.01 to 0.1%) by frequency. The chain links TRBV6-5 to TRBJ1-1; TCRdb's D call of TRBD1 is untestable without DNA. This CDR3 region has 15 residues. Germline lookup yields CDR1 MNHEY and CDR2 SVGAGI. This CDR3 reads CASSLGGPKGTEAFF.

This clonotype is deemed medium-sized by its frequency. This chain joins TRBV29-1 and TRBJ1-1. CDR1 and CDR2 (germline): SQVTM, ANQGSEA. The CDR3 sequence is 12 residues long. The CDR3 is CSVMDGNTEAFF.

According to its frequency, this clonotype is medium-sized. The chain couples TRBV6-4 to TRBJ2-7. The CDR3 contains 11 residues. Germline V gene lookup returns CDR1 MRHNA and CDR2 SNTAGT. CDR3 amino acids: CASSENHEQYF.

By frequency, this clonotype is medium-sized (0.01 to 0.1%). The V and J genes are TRBV6-5 and TRBJ2-7; TCRdb proposes TRBD1, but this gene call is untestable without DNA. The length of the CDR3 is 13 residues. The germline V gene encodes CDR1 MNHEY and CDR2 SVGAGI. CDR3 sequence reads: CASTRDRTYEQYF.

This clonotype is classed as medium-sized by frequency. The genes are TRBV5-6 and TRBJ2-2; TCRdb outputs TRBD1, but without DNA this stays unchecked. This CDR3 has 14 amino acids. CDR1 and CDR2 (germline): SGHDT, YYEEEE. The CDR3 sequence: CASSFGGNTGELFF.

This clonotype ranks as medium-sized (0.01 to 0.1%) in terms of frequency. This chain uses TRBV28 with TRBJ2-1; TCRdb proposes TRBD2, but this gene call is untestable without DNA. There are 15 residues in the CDR3. From germline, CDR1 is MDHEN and CDR2 SYDVKM. The CDR3 here is CASSKLAGGINEQFF.

This clonotype shows up as large (0.1 to 1%) by frequency. The chain carries TRBV29-1 and TRBJ2-3; TCRdb indicates TRBD2, and absent DNA this call remains unverified. The germline gives CDR1 SQVTM, CDR2 ANQGSEA. The CDR3 is 15 residues long. The CDR3 here is CSVEGVLDSTDTQYF.

This clonotype counts as medium-sized by frequency. The chain combines TRBV7-9 with TRBJ1-5; TCRdb returns TRBD1, unconfirmable since there is no DNA. This CDR3 is built from 14 residues. Looked up from germline, CDR1 is SEHNR and CDR2 is FQNEAQ (reference sequence). The CDR3 sequence is CASSPQGDNQPQHF.

Frequency places this clonotype as medium-sized. The chain joins TRBV12-3 or TRBV12-4 to TRBJ2-3. CDR3 length: 16 residues. The CDR3 loop reads CASSLEGGAATDTQYF.

Its frequency marks this clonotype as medium-sized. The chain is built from TRBV5-6 and TRBJ2-1; lacking DNA, the TRBD2 call made by TCRdb goes unchecked. Germline V CDR1 and CDR2: SGHDT, YYEEEE. This CDR3 has 16 residues. CDR3 in amino acids: CASSLAVTSVDNEQFF.

This clonotype shows up as medium-sized by frequency. This chain uses TRBV6-5 with TRBJ2-7; the D call of TRBD2 rests on TCRdb alone, since no DNA is present to check it. Germline CDR1 reads MNHEY; CDR2 reads SVGAGI. The CDR3 spans 13 residues. The CDR3 protein is CASRRAVGDEQYF.

This clonotype is deemed medium-sized by its frequency. The V call is TRBV18, the J call TRBJ2-6. The germline V gene encodes CDR1 KGHSH and CDR2 LQKENI. CDR3 length: 17 residues. The CDR3 reads CASSYAGRLSGANVLTF. The full variable domain, rest sourced from reference TRBV18 and TRBJ2-6, is NAGVMQNPRHLVRRRGQEARLRCSPMKGHSHVYWYRQLPEEGLKFMVYLQKENIIDESGMPKERFSAEFPKEGPSILRIQQVVRGDSAAYFCASSYAGRLSGANVLTFGAGSRLTVL.

Its frequency marks this clonotype as medium-sized (0.01 to 0.1%). The chain carries TRBV4-1 and TRBJ2-3; TCRdb gives TRBD2 as the D gene, but with no DNA this cannot be confirmed. The germline V gene encodes CDR1 MGHRA and CDR2 YSYEKL. The CDR3 runs to 18 residues. The CDR3 loop reads CASSQDRGLAASTDTQYF.

This clonotype registers medium-sized by frequency. The rearrangement uses TRBV18 and TRBJ2-3; checking the TCRdb D call of TRBD1 is not possible without DNA. Germline CDR1 and CDR2: KGHSH and LQKENI. The CDR3 runs 16 residues. The CDR3 region is CASSPLRAGGADTQYF.

This clonotype counts as medium-sized by frequency. V is TRBV27 and J is TRBJ1-5; TCRdb names TRBD1, which stays unverified in the absence of DNA. The CDR3 totals 14 residues. CDR1 is MNHEY and CDR2 is SMNVEV in the germline V gene (reference sequence). The CDR3: CASSTRQGNQPQHF.

By frequency, this clonotype is medium-sized (0.01 to 0.1%). J is TRBJ2-3 and V is TRBV18. The length of the CDR3 is 13 residues. Germline V gives CDR1 KGHSH, CDR2 LQKENI. CDR3 amino acids: CASSIMARDTQYF.

By frequency, this clonotype is medium-sized (0.01 to 0.1%). The chain couples TRBV11-1 to TRBJ1-2; the TRBD1 assignment by TCRdb is unverifiable without DNA. Per germline, CDR1 SGHAT and CDR2 FQDESV (reference sequence). The CDR3 has 13 residues. CDR3 in amino acids: CASRMTGGHGYTF.

This clonotype is deemed medium-sized by its frequency. The rearrangement links TRBV11-1 to TRBJ1-1. Per the germline V gene, CDR1 is SGHAT and CDR2 is FQDESV (reference sequence). This CDR3 contains 14 residues. The CDR3: CARSFAEMNTEAFF.

This clonotype counts as medium-sized by frequency. J is TRBJ1-2 and V is TRBV6-5; the TRBD1 assignment by TCRdb is unverifiable without DNA. The germline V gene has CDR1 MNHEY and CDR2 SVGAGI. The CDR3 is 13 amino acids. CDR3 amino acids: CASSYGTNYGYTF.

Judged by frequency, this clonotype is medium-sized. This chain connects TRBV6-5 to TRBJ2-1; as DNA is missing, the TRBD1 call by TCRdb cannot be tested. This CDR3 spans 15 amino acids. Germline CDR1 MNHEY, CDR2 SVGAGI. The CDR3 spells CASREPGQGYNEQFF.